This T cell receptor (beta chain) was recovered during a study of blood T cell repertoires in COVID-19. About the study: COVID-19 samples, acute and convalescent, were from the United States, Italy and Spain. Sources were T cells, B-cell-depleted T cells, or PBMCs; the material itself was cDNA or gDNA.

Measured with immunoSEQ multiplex PCR; TCRdb has only the in-frame clones, and not every one. The sample consists of more than 200,000 clones, approximately 83% of them appearing once. The germline CDR1 and CDR2 sequences are SGHNT and YYREEE (reference sequence). V was cut by 0 bases and J by 0 bases, with 21 bases left in between. The CDR3 is made up of 19 amino acids. This receptor was identified in a woman aged 40 to 50 with active or convalescent COVID-19. The sequenced sample was peripheral blood. The chain links TRBV5-4 to TRBJ1-1; tentative D call: TRBD1 (6 bases). CDR3 coding DNA: TGTGCCAGCAGCTTGGTGGGATACAGGGTCGATCGGATGAACACTGAAGCTTTCTTT. Its translation: CASSLVGYRVDRMNTEAFF.